A selection of T cell receptor beta chains follows, all from one sample in a study of OX40 agonist ivuxolimab in advanced cancers. Libraries were prepared by immunoSEQ multiplex PCR; TCRdb keeps only in-frame clonotypes and omits some of them. The sample lists 20,000 to 30,000 clones; around 80% were seen once. Sequences were derived from CD4+ or CD8+ T cells sorted from blood, sampled in a trial of the OX40 agonist ivuxolimab. These receptors were collected from an adult with an advanced solid tumor such as melanoma, head and neck, liver or kidney cancer. Each CDR3 is given with its conserved first and last residue.

TRBV27	TRBJ1-4	CASSHLATNEKLFF
TRBV7-9	TRBJ1-5	CASQPLGWALSNQPQHF
TRBV5-1	TRBJ2-3	CASSLEGQGTDTQYF
TRBV10-2	TRBJ1-5	CASRGGGRNQPQHF
TRBV19	TRBJ1-2	CASSIRQGTGYTF
TRBV27	TRBJ1-5	CASSIQGQPQHF
TRBV20-1	TRBJ1-2	CSARYTGSYTF
TRBV7-2	TRBJ2-1	CASSEGGYSYNEQFF
TRBV11-2	TRBJ2-5	CASSFLGAYQETQYF
TRBV9	TRBJ2-1	CTSTPGGGANEQFF
TRBV7-9	TRBJ2-1	CASRASGGYYNEQFF
TRBV7-9	TRBJ1-5	CASSLGGLGNQPQHF
TRBV7-9	TRBJ1-4	CASSPRDGGYDEKLFF
TRBV7-2	TRBJ2-6	CASSLGGLGSGANVLTF
TRBV10-3	TRBJ2-6	CAINPGQDTSGANVLTF
TRBV10-2	TRBJ2-2	CASNNGGARELFF
TRBV6-6	TRBJ2-2	CASSYRPNTGELFF
TRBV18	TRBJ1-2	CASSPASGQGNYGYTF
TRBV27	TRBJ1-2	CASSLSGPDGYTF
TRBV9	TRBJ2-7	CASSVGPTYEQYF
TRBV6-5	TRBJ1-4	CASSYSYPNEKLFF
TRBV11-2	TRBJ2-5	CASSSTRDRGQETQYF
TRBV2	TRBJ2-2	CASLKDDNSGELFF
TRBV10-1	TRBJ2-7	CASSEGYIGSSYEQYF
TRBV5-4	TRBJ1-1	CASSLGAAEAFF
TRBV4-1	TRBJ2-5	CASSEGPAGGQETQYF
TRBV19	TRBJ1-1	CASSPPGGRTEAFF
TRBV25-1	TRBJ1-1	CASSARAEAFF
TRBV28	TRBJ2-2	CASSPQIGGAGELFF
TRBV7-6	TRBJ2-1	CASSLGDKSGEQFF
TRBV27	TRBJ1-6	CASSTGQGYNSPLHF
TRBV9	TRBJ2-3	CASSYSGGSTDTQYF
TRBV6-6	TRBJ2-3	CASSKLAGLVTDTQYF
TRBV10-3	TRBJ1-2	CAIQTLLPDGYTF
TRBV29-1	TRBJ1-2	CSVDNRANYGYTF
TRBV28	TRBJ2-3	CASSLGADTQYF
TRBV2	TRBJ2-3	CASRPIAGTDTQYF
TRBV13	TRBJ2-3	CASSLAQGATDTQYF
TRBV7-2	TRBJ2-1	CASSFDSSDHNEQFF
TRBV19	TRBJ2-7	CASSTGTGSYEQYF
TRBV13	TRBJ2-7	CASSSSGGAIYEQYF
TRBV7-2	TRBJ2-1	CASSYGDREEFF
TRBV29-1	TRBJ1-2	CSARGDSGYTF
TRBV20-1	TRBJ2-3	CSAEQGNTQYF
TRBV27	TRBJ2-7	CASSLTLQGPNLSYEQYF
TRBV5-4	TRBJ2-7	CASSFKSSSYEQYF
TRBV7-9	TRBJ2-2	CASSLAATGMPGELFF
TRBV6-5	TRBJ1-5	CASSTLWEQPQHF
TRBV7-8	TRBJ2-3	CASSLLTSGGLSTDTQYF